This T cell receptor (beta chain) came from a study of blood T cell repertoires in COVID-19. Study as a whole: The origin of the acute and convalescent COVID-19 samples was the United States, Italy and Spain.

This clone has a single count. The data were produced by immunoSEQ multiplex PCR, yet TCRdb's version contains in-frame clones alone and is incomplete. The repertoire includes 300,000 to 350,000 clones, 75% to 95% of them detected once, and approximately 7.5% sits in the top ten. This clonotype was obtained from a woman aged 25 to 39 with COVID-19, enrolled during active disease. The specimen sequenced was peripheral blood.

Here the CDR3 reads CASSLGGGRDEQFF. CDR3 nucleotides: TGCGCCAGCAGCTTGGGAGGCGGGCGGGACGAGCAGTTCTTC. V and J are TRBV5-1 and TRBJ2-1, with D possibly TRBD2 on 6 matching bases. This CDR3 is built from 14 residues. Germline loops: CDR1 SGHRS, CDR2 YFSETQ. Trimming shortened V by 0 bases and J by 10 bases, and 14 bases separated the two germline ends.